The entry that follows covers one T cell receptor (beta chain) sequence. The ends were cut back, 5 bases at V and 0 bases at J, with 13 bases in the middle. The V gene's germline CDR1 is MNHEY and CDR2 SVGAGI. This CDR3 has 15 amino acids. TCRdb's table, derived via immunoSEQ multiplex PCR, lists solely in-frame clones and lacks some. The sample shows about 400,000 clones, around 92% of them seen only once. The sample belongs to a study of blood T cell repertoires in COVID-19. What was sequenced was peripheral blood. This TCR was recovered from a man aged 40-50 years with acute or convalescent COVID-19. The chain carries TRBV6-5 and TRBJ1-1; D unclear. Written as DNA, the CDR3 is TGTGCCAGCAGTAAAACCGGGATATTGAACACTGAAGCTTTCTTT. Protein: CASSKTGILNTEAFF.